This is a list of T cell receptor beta chains from one sample in a study of shared clonotypes between healthy human individuals. Generated by immunoSEQ multiplex PCR, the TCRdb table keeps only in-frame clones and is missing some. The table lists over a million clones, 95% to 99% of them singletons. The sequenced sample consisted of naive CD4+ T cells sorted from blood. These receptors were taken from a man younger than 45 in good health. The CDR3 runs from the conserved cysteine through the conserved F or W. The D gene is left open where the match is weak. Clone size, where shown, is once, few, many, or a class for clones that have expanded.

D	J	size	V	DNA	CDR3
.	TRBJ1-1	.	TRBV6-5	TGTGCCAGCAGTGCCCAGGGGTTAATGAACACTGAAGCTTTCTTT	CASSAQGLMNTEAFF
.	TRBJ2-2	.	TRBV18	TGTGCCAGCTCACTTACCTTTCGCGGGACCGCGGCGAACACCGGGGAGCTGTTTTTT	CASSLTFRGTAANTGELFF
.	TRBJ1-1	.	TRBV7-2	TGTGCCAGCAGGTACAACGGAGGGTCGGACACTGAAGCTTTCTTT	CASRYNGGSDTEAFF
.	TRBJ2-7	.	TRBV10-2	TGCGCCAGCACCGGGACTGCTTCCTACGAGCAGTACTTC	CASTGTASYEQYF
.	TRBJ1-4	.	TRBV7-2	TGTGCCAGCAGCTCCACGGGACACCGGGCCGGTAATGAAAAACTGTTTTTT	CASSSTGHRAGNEKLFF
TRBD2	TRBJ2-1	.	TRBV18	TGTGCCAGCTCACCACTGGACTTGATTGCGGGAGCGTACTACAATGAGCAGTTCTTC	CASSPLDLIAGAYYNEQFF
.	TRBJ2-1	.	TRBV18	TGTGCCAGCTCACCACAGCGGGACAACAATGAGCAGTTCTTC	CASSPQRDNNEQFF
.	TRBJ2-7	.	TRBV20-1	TGCAGTGCTAGTTTGACTCACCAGTACTTC	CSASLTHQYF
TRBD2	TRBJ2-1	.	TRBV9	TGTGCCAGCAGCGTAGGCGGGACTACCGACAATGAGCAGTTCTTC	CASSVGGTTDNEQFF
.	TRBJ2-7	.	TRBV18	TGTGCCAGCTCACCACCGGGTTCTCTAGCGCCAGAGAGGGAGCAGTACTTC	CASSPPGSLAPEREQYF
.	TRBJ2-7	.	TRBV11-2	TGTGCCAGCAGCTTAGTGACCGAGCAGTACTTC	CASSLVTEQYF
.	TRBJ2-7	.	TRBV28	TGTGCCAGCAGAGTTAGGGGGACGACACTCTACGAGCAGTACTTC	CASRVRGTTLYEQYF
.	TRBJ1-2	.	TRBV5-4	TGTGCCAGCAGCTTAAAGGACGGCGCAAATTCCTACACCTTC	CASSLKDGANSYTF
TRBD1	TRBJ2-5	.	TRBV5-1	TGCGCCAGCAGCTTGGCGGGGACAGACTTAAGAGAGACCCAGTACTTC	CASSLAGTDLRETQYF
.	TRBJ2-5	.	TRBV6-5	TGTGCCAGCAGCCGCTTTGGGGGGAGAGAGACCCAGTACTTC	CASSRFGGRETQYF
TRBD2	TRBJ2-7	.	TRBV11-2	TGTGCCAGCAGCCGGAGCAGCGGGAGCTCCTACGAGCAGTACTTC	CASSRSSGSSYEQYF
.	TRBJ1-1	.	TRBV12-5	TGTGCTAGTGGCCTTCACGGGGGGAACACTGAAGCTTTCTTT	CASGLHGGNTEAFF
TRBD2	TRBJ2-7	.	TRBV11-2	TGTGCCAGCAGCCCAACTAGCGGGAGCTACGAGCAGTACTTC	CASSPTSGSYEQYF
.	TRBJ2-2	.	TRBV15	TGTGCCACCAGCCGTAGCGTGAACACCGGGGAGCTGTTTTTT	CATSRSVNTGELFF
TRBD1	TRBJ2-1	.	TRBV5-1	TGCGCCAGCAGGATCTCCGGGACAGGGGGCTACAATGAGCAGTTCTTC	CASRISGTGGYNEQFF
TRBD1	TRBJ2-5	.	TRBV27	TGTGCCAGCAGCACCGGGACAGGGTGGCAAGAGACCCAGTACTTC	CASSTGTGWQETQYF
.	TRBJ2-7	once	TRBV9	TGTGCCAGCAGCGATGGGGGGCACGAGCAGTACTTC	CASSDGGHEQYF
.	TRBJ2-1	.	TRBV5-5	TGTGCCAGCATACTAGTAAGTTCTTATGAGCAGTTCTTC	CASILVSSYEQFF
TRBD2	TRBJ2-2	.	TRBV4-3	TGCGCCAGCAGCCAGTCTACTGGGACTAGCGTTAACACCGGGGAGCTGTTTTTT	CASSQSTGTSVNTGELFF
.	TRBJ2-5	.	TRBV5-1	TGCGCCAGCAGACTAGGAATCGGTGAGACCCAGTACTTC	CASRLGIGETQYF
TRBD2	TRBJ2-2	.	TRBV28	TGTGCCAGCAGCATTGCGGGAGCAGGCACCGGGGAGCTGTTTTTT	CASSIAGAGTGELFF
.	TRBJ2-2	.	TRBV9	TGTGCCAGCAGCGTCCTAGCGTTGGCCGGGGAGCTGTTTTTT	CASSVLALAGELFF
.	TRBJ2-1	once	TRBV5-8	TGTGCCAGCAGCACCATCCGGGGTCAAAATGAGCAGTTCTTC	CASSTIRGQNEQFF
.	TRBJ2-1	.	TRBV18	TGTGCCAGCTCTCCTAGTGCCGCCTACAATGAGCAGTTCTTC	CASSPSAAYNEQFF
.	TRBJ1-5	.	TRBV28	TGTGCCAGCAGCCTAGACCCAAACCCCAATCAGCCCCAGCATTTT	CASSLDPNPNQPQHF
TRBD2	TRBJ2-2	.	TRBV19	TGTGCCAGTAGTATTTTGACTAGCGGGATGTCTCCCGGGGAGCTGTTTTTT	CASSILTSGMSPGELFF
.	TRBJ2-5	.	TRBV5-4	TGTGCCAGCAGCTTTGGGGGTAGCTCCGGGGAGACCCAGTACTTC	CASSFGGSSGETQYF
.	TRBJ2-3	.	TRBV11-2	TGTGCCAGCAGCTTAGATCTATCCGCTACGCAGTATTTT	CASSLDLSATQYF
.	TRBJ2-3	once	TRBV15	TGTGCCACCAGCAGAGATCCCCTCACAGATACGCAGTATTTT	CATSRDPLTDTQYF
TRBD2	TRBJ2-1	once	TRBV15	TGTGCCACCAGCAGAGACCGACTAGCGGGAACCTACAATGAGCAGTTCTTC	CATSRDRLAGTYNEQFF
.	TRBJ2-1	.	TRBV7-9	TGTGCCAGCAGCTTTTCAGGGAACTACAATGAGCAGTTCTTC	CASSFSGNYNEQFF
.	TRBJ1-1	.	TRBV5-5	TGTGCCAGCAGCTTCCCGAACACTGAAGCTTTCTTT	CASSFPNTEAFF
.	TRBJ1-2	.	TRBV10-1	TGCGCCAGCAGTGTTATGCAGGGTGGAGGCTACACCTTC	CASSVMQGGGYTF
.	TRBJ1-2	.	TRBV2	TGTGCCAGCAGTGAAAAGTTTAGGAAGAACTATGGCTACACCTTC	CASSEKFRKNYGYTF
.	TRBJ2-7	once	TRBV7-2	TGTGCCAGCAGCTTAGAGCTAGCCACCTACGAGCAGTACTTC	CASSLELATYEQYF
TRBD1	TRBJ2-7	.	TRBV5-1	TGCGCCAGCAGCCCGGGTCCGGGACAGGGTAACTACGAGCAGTACTTC	CASSPGPGQGNYEQYF
.	TRBJ2-2	.	TRBV18	TGTGCCAGCTCACCACCCTTGGGAGGGCACCGCTCGGCCAGGACAGGTGGTGTTACCGGGGAGCTGTTTTTT	CASSPPLGGHRSARTGGVTGELFF
.	TRBJ2-7	.	TRBV27	TGTGCCAGCAGTTTATATCGCGACCCGAGTTACGAGCAGTACTTC	CASSLYRDPSYEQYF
.	TRBJ1-1	.	TRBV6-5	TGTGCCAGCAACCTCCGGGACAACACTGAAGCTTTCTTT	CASNLRDNTEAFF
.	TRBJ2-1	.	TRBV28	TGTGCCAGCAGTTTGGGGGGCGATGAGCAGTTCTTC	CASSLGGDEQFF
TRBD1	TRBJ1-1	.	TRBV2	TGTGCCAGCAACCGACAGGGAGTGGGAACTGAAGCTTTCTTT	CASNRQGVGTEAFF
.	TRBJ1-5	.	TRBV7-9	TGTGCCAGCAGCTTAGGTCAGTATAGCAATCAGCCCCAGCATTTT	CASSLGQYSNQPQHF
.	TRBJ1-5	.	TRBV28	TGTGCCAGCAGTCCCCAAGGCAATCAGCCCCAGCATTTT	CASSPQGNQPQHF
.	TRBJ2-1	.	TRBV15	TGTGCCACCAGCAGAGATCTGACAGTCAATGAGCAGTTCTTC	CATSRDLTVNEQFF
TRBD2	TRBJ2-7	.	TRBV6-5	TGTGCCAGCAGTTTCAGCGGGAGCCGTCTTCAGCAGTACTTC	CASSFSGSRLQQYF
.	TRBJ1-1	.	TRBV28	TGTGCCAGCGGGGGACATATGAACACTGAAGCTTTCTTT	CASGGHMNTEAFF
.	TRBJ1-3	.	TRBV15	TGTGCCACCAGCAGGGAGCTGACAGATTCTGGAAACACCATATATTTT	CATSRELTDSGNTIYF
.	TRBJ2-1	.	TRBV10-2	TGCGCCAGCAGCGAAAGGTGGAGCAATGAGCAGTTCTTC	CASSERWSNEQFF